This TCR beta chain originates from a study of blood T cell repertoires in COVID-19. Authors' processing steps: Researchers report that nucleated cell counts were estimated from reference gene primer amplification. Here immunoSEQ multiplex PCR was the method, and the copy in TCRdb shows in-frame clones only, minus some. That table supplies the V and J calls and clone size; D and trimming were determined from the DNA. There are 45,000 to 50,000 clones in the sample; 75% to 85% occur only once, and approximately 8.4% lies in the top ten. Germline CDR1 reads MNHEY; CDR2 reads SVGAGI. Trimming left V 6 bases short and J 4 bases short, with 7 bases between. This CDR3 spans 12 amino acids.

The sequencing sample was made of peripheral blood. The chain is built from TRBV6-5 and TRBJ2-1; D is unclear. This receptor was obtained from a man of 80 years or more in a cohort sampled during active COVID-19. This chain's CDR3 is CASRAGYNEQFF. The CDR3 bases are TGTGCCAGCAGGGCAGGTTACAATGAGCAGTTCTTC.